Listed here are 3 T cell receptor beta chains from one sample, sequenced in a study of regulatory and conventional T cells in RAG deficiency. Sequencing was performed with immunoSEQ multiplex PCR; in TCRdb, only in-frame clones are kept and a portion is missing. The data contain 30,000 to 40,000 clones, about 75% of them singletons. The sorted conventional CD4+ T cells were CD25-low and CD127-high, with genomic DNA sequenced. The same data also went into a second study, on regulatory T cells. That work adds: The primer mix had 52 TRBV and 13 TRBJ primers.

Sequencing used CD4+ effector T cells sorted from blood. The receptors here all came from a human donor in good health.

CDR3 protein: CAGTIAGGLAYNEQFF. Written as DNA, the CDR3 is TGTGCCGGCACTATAGCGGGGGGACTGGCCTACAATGAGCAGTTCTTC. The chain joins TRBV30 to TRBJ2-1; 10 bases fit TRBD2. The CDR3 sequence is 16 residues long. V gave up 8 bases and J gave up 2 bases; unmatched junction bases: 12. Germline-derived CDR1 and CDR2 are GTSNPN and SVGIG (reference sequence).

This clone is a singleton in its sample. The V and J genes are TRBV19 and TRBJ1-5; 10 bases are shared with TRBD1. The CDR3 has 17 residues. In germline, CDR1 is LNHDA, CDR2 SQIVND (reference sequence). J gave up 7 bases and V 1 base, and 10 bases lay outside the gene matches. CDR3 coding DNA: TGTGCCAGTAGTATAGCCGGGACAGGGGCAAGTGGACAGCCCCAGCATTTT. As protein: CASSIAGTGASGQPQHF.

The genes are TRBV5-4 and TRBJ1-4; 7 bases are shared with TRBD1. V lost 4 bases to trimming and J lost 7 bases; unmatched junction nucleotides: 7. The V gene's germline CDR1 is SGHNT and CDR2 YYREEE (reference sequence). The CDR3 length is 14 residues. The CDR3 coding sequence is TGTGCCAGCAGCCTCGGGACAGCGCCTGAAAAACTGTTTTTT. It is translated as CASSLGTAPEKLFF.